These T cell receptor beta chains were read from a single sample in a study of metastatic and nonmetastatic thyroid tumors. TCRdb ran MiXCR on the PCR reads. The repertoire holds around 45,000 clones, with 3.2% as singletons. What was sequenced was blood. Every receptor here comes from a female donor with papillary thyroid cancer or a benign thyroid nodule (not recorded which). Some clones in this sample may be carry-over from other donors' samples. The CDR3 runs from the conserved cysteine through the conserved F or W. The D gene is left open where the match is weak. Rows may omit the clone size; those that give it use once, few, many or a size class.

d_call | j_call | v_call | clone_size | cdr3_aa | cdr3_nt
NA | TRBJ2-1 | TRBV24-1 | few | CATSDLSEVNEQFF | TGTGCCACCAGTGATTTGAGTGAGGTCAATGAGCAGTTCTTC
NA | TRBJ2-5 | TRBV7-7 | many | CASSLGGEETQYF | TGTGCTAGCAGCTTAGGCGGGGAGGAGACCCAGTACTTC
NA | TRBJ1-1 | TRBV6-2/TRBV6-3 | NA | CATSRKGNTEAFF | TGTGCCACCTCAAGGAAGGGGAACACTGAAGCTTTCTTT
TRBD1 | TRBJ1-1 | TRBV19 | many | CASSPGQGSEAFF | TGTGCCAGTAGTCCGGGACAGGGATCTGAAGCTTTCTTT
NA | TRBJ2-5 | TRBV5-1 | many | CASSLERLETQYF | TGCGCCAGCAGCTTGGAGCGTCTTGAGACCCAGTACTTC
NA | TRBJ2-3 | TRBV5-6 | many | CASSHQTAPDWDTQYF | TGTGCCAGCAGTCACCAAACTGCCCCTGATTGGGATACGCAGTATTTT
NA | TRBJ2-2 | TRBV6-2/TRBV6-3 | NA | CASSYRSVGATTGELFF | TGTGCCAGCAGTTACCGGTCCGTGGGAGCAACCACCGGGGAGCTGTTTTTT
TRBD2 | TRBJ2-1 | TRBV12-5 | many | CASSSGGEDEQFF | TGTGCTAGTAGTAGCGGGGGGGAGGATGAGCAGTTCTTC
TRBD1 | TRBJ2-2 | TRBV6-1 | few | CAIKTGGDTGELFF | TGTGCCATCAAGACAGGGGGTGACACCGGGGAGCTGTTTTTT
TRBD1 | TRBJ1-3 | TRBV11-3 | NA | CASSPTGAGNTIYF | TGTGCCAGCAGCCCAACAGGGGCTGGAAACACCATATATTTT
NA | TRBJ2-1 | TRBV2 | few | CASRSRNGGDEQFF | TGTGCCAGCAGATCCCGTAACGGGGGAGATGAGCAGTTCTTC
NA | TRBJ1-1 | TRBV14 | many | CASRQGGTEAFF | TGTGCCAGCAGACAGGGTGGCACTGAAGCTTTCTTT
TRBD1 | TRBJ1-5 | TRBV6-1 | few | CASTLRWDRGTTQHF | TGTGCCAGCACCCTCAGGTGGGACAGGGGTACGACCCAGCATTTT
NA | TRBJ1-1 | TRBV3-1 | many | CASSRRGGDTEAFF | TGTGCCAGCAGCCGCCGGGGGGGGGACACTGAAGCTTTCTTT
NA | TRBJ1-2 | TRBV7-2 | NA | CASTPDGGNYGYTF | TGTGCCAGCACCCCCGACGGGGGGAACTATGGCTACACCTTC
NA | TRBJ1-1 | TRBV6-1 | many | CASTLTPPTEAFF | TGTGCCAGCACTCTAACCCCACCCACTGAAGCTTTCTTT
NA | TRBJ2-5 | TRBV11-3 | NA | CASSPTGWETQYF | TGTGCCAGCAGCCCGACAGGATGGGAGACCCAGTACTTC
TRBD1 | TRBJ1-2 | TRBV7-2 | NA | CASSFSTGPTF | TGTGCCAGCAGCTTTTCGACAGGGCCTACCTTC
TRBD1 | TRBJ2-5 | TRBV6-5 | few | CASSWTGKETQYF | TGTGCCAGCAGTTGGACAGGGAAGGAGACCCAGTACTTC
TRBD1 | TRBJ2-7 | TRBV11-3 | many | CASSSRQGAYEQYF | TGTGCCAGCAGCTCGAGACAGGGGGCTTACGAGCAGTACTTC
TRBD2 | TRBJ2-2 | TRBV20-1 | few | CSARTGTSGTLGELFF | TGCAGTGCTAGAACTGGGACTAGCGGGACTCTCGGGGAGCTGTTTTTT
NA | TRBJ2-7 | TRBV6-5 | many | CASSYGSDRSSYEQYF | TGTGCCAGCAGTTACGGATCAGACAGGTCCTCCTACGAGCAGTACTTC
TRBD1 | TRBJ1-6 | TRBV6-1 | many | CASSPDRADSPLHF | TGTGCCAGCAGTCCCGACAGGGCGGATTCACCCCTCCACTTT
NA | TRBJ2-2 | TRBV2 | many | CASTEIGMNTGELFF | TGTGCCAGCACGGAGATAGGGATGAACACCGGGGAGCTGTTTTTT
TRBD2 | TRBJ2-3 | TRBV6-4 | few | CASSESGTSGTDTKYF | TGTGCCAGCAGTGAGTCCGGGACTAGCGGCACAGATACGAAGTATTTT